The clone carrying this TCR beta chain appeared a few times. What it binds is unknown. RNA transcripts provided the source from which TCR beta CDR3 regions were amplified. The study used the HTBI primer set for a first-round RT-PCR of the TCR CDR3. TCRdb ran MiXCR on the multiplex PCR reads and lists one entry per CDR3 protein. In the table there are a few hundred thousand distinct CDR3 sequences, roughly 20% of which are singletons. This specimen belongs to a study of T cells in Graves' hyperthyroidism and ophthalmopathy. Study-level points and caveats: Ophthalmopathy and stable hyperthyroidism were separated by a 13 V-J model.

Germline V CDR1 and CDR2: SGHTA, FQGNSA. Trimming cost V 6 bases and J 2 bases, with 13 bases left between them. The CDR3 has 14 residues. Exclusion criteria comprised uncontrolled infection, other autoimmune disease, pregnancy or lactation. The specimen sequenced was blood. The receptor's source is a woman aged 40 to 49 with Graves' ophthalmopathy. This chain uses TRBV7-2 with TRBJ2-5; D not resolved. CDR3 protein: CASSLLLPQETQYF. CDR3 nucleotides: TGTGCCAGCAGTCTATTACTACCTCAAGAGACCCAGTACTTC.